The 9 T cell receptor beta chains below all came from one sample that was sequenced in a study of CD8 T cells in ankylosing spondylitis. TCRdb used MiXCR to reprocess the 5' RACE reads, holding one entry per CDR3 protein. This sample has a few hundred thousand distinct CDR3 sequences, with over 9.5% found just once. The sample comprised blood, either unsorted or a sorted T cell fraction (not recorded which). The origin of the receptors is a male donor with ankylosing spondylitis or in good health (not recorded which).

This clonotype came up many times. A read error may account for a junction end that differs from germline. The chain links TRBV29-1 to TRBJ2-5, with 10 bases matching TRBD1. The CDR3 sequence is 12 residues long. Per the germline V gene, CDR1 is SQVTM and CDR2 is ANQGSEA. In DNA, the CDR3 is TGCAGCGTTAGTGGACAGGGGGTCCAATCGCACTTC. Translation gives CSVSGQGVQSHF.

This clonotype has a handful of counts. This sequence joins TRBV20-1 and TRBJ2-1; D remains unclear. The germline V and J ends were trimmed by 2 bases and 0 bases, with 11 bases remaining between them. The CDR3 length is 15 residues. Germline CDR1 is DFQATT and CDR2 is SNEGSKA (reference sequence). The CDR3 spells CSARLTGPSYNEQFF. CDR3 sequence (DNA): TGCAGTGCTAGACTGACTGGACCCTCCTACAATGAGCAGTTCTTC.

Many counts were recorded for this clonotype. The rearrangement uses TRBV15 and TRBJ1-1; D ambiguous. The length of the CDR3 is 14 residues. Germline CDR1 reads LNHNV; CDR2 reads YYDKDF (reference sequence). Trimming left V 1 base short and J 9 bases short, with 15 bases between. CDR3: CATSRVYGPAQAFF. The CDR3 DNA sequence: TGTGCCACCAGCAGAGTATATGGACCGGCGCAAGCTTTCTTT.

The V and J genes are TRBV5-1 and TRBJ2-5; 9 bases line up with TRBD2. J was trimmed by 4 bases and V by 0 bases; bases with no gene match: 7. This CDR3 has 16 amino acids. CDR1 SGHRS and CDR2 YFSETQ come from the germline V gene. As DNA, the CDR3 is TGCGCCAGCAGCTTGGGGACAGCGGGGGGTTTAGAGACCCAGTACTTC. Amino acids: CASSLGTAGGLETQYF.

This clonotype was picked up a small number of times. The chain has TRBV7-9 and TRBJ2-3; 8 nucleotides line up with TRBD2. CDR1 is SEHNR and CDR2 is FQNEAQ in the germline V gene (reference sequence). The CDR3 is 17 amino acids. V lost 6 bases, J lost 3 bases, and 14 bases stayed unmatched. CDR3 loop: CASRPIPGTSGTDTQYF. In nucleotides, the CDR3 is TGTGCCAGCAGACCCATCCCCGGGACTAGTGGTACAGATACGCAGTATTTT.

This clonotype was counted ten times or more. The V and J genes are TRBV5-1 and TRBJ2-7; no definite D call. The length of the CDR3 is 15 residues. Germline V gene data show CDR1 as SGHRS and CDR2 as YFSETQ. V was shortened by 5 bases and J by 0 bases, with 15 bases between the two germline ends. CDR3 sequence reads: CASSRDSMSSYEQYF. DNA of the CDR3: TGCGCCAGCAGTCGTGACTCGATGAGCTCCTACGAGCAGTACTTC.

This clonotype was detected many times. The chain employs TRBV15 and TRBJ2-3; D is undetermined. The V and J ends lost 0 bases and 4 bases respectively, with 14 bases between them. In germline, CDR1 is LNHNV, CDR2 YYDKDF (reference sequence). The CDR3 has 16 amino acids. The CDR3 DNA sequence: TGTGCCACCAGCAGAGATCTTCGGGTCCCCCCAGATACGCAGTATTTT. Amino acid sequence: CATSRDLRVPPDTQYF.

This clonotype was picked up many times. This sequence joins TRBV20-1 and TRBJ2-1; a weak D match, TRBD1 (6 bases). In germline, CDR1 is DFQATT, CDR2 SNEGSKA (reference sequence). Trimming stripped 5 bases from V and 3 bases from J, with 23 bases between. The CDR3 runs to 17 residues. The CDR3 region has the DNA TGCAGTGCTCAAACAGGGTTAAGGGTTGGTTACTACAATGAGCAGTTCTTC. The encoded protein is CSAQTGLRVGYYNEQFF.

V is TRBV27 and J is TRBJ1-2, with TRBD1 matching 7 bases. The germline gives CDR1 MNHEY, CDR2 SMNVEV (reference sequence). Unmatched junction bases numbered 13, after V lost 2 bases and J lost 4 bases. This CDR3 has 17 amino acids. DNA of the CDR3: TGTGCCAGCAGTTTACTAAACCCCGACAGGGACCCCTATGGCTACACCTTC. Its protein is CASSLLNPDRDPYGYTF.